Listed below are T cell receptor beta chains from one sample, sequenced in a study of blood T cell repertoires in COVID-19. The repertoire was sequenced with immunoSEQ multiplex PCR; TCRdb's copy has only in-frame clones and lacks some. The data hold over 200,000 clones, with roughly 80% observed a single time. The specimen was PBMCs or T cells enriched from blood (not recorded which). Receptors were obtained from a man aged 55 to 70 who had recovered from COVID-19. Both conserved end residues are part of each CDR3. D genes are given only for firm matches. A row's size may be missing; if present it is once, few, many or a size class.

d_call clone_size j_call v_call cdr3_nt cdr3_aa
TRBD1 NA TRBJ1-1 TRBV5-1 TGCGCCAGCAGTTCGGACAGGGCCAACACTGAAGCTTTCTTT CASSSDRANTEAFF
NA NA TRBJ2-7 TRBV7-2 TGTGCCAGCAGCCAAATAGAGCACGAGCAGTACTTC CASSQIEHEQYF
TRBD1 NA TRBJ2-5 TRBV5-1 TGCGCCAGCAGCAGCGGACAGGGGGCAGGCGGGGAGACCCAGTACTTC CASSSGQGAGGETQYF
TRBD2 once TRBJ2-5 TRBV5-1 TGCGCCAGCAGCTTGGACGGGAGGTACCAAGAGACCCAGTACTTC CASSLDGRYQETQYF
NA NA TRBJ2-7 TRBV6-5 TGTGCCAGCAGCATAGCCCCCAGGGGAGAGCAGTACTTC CASSIAPRGEQYF
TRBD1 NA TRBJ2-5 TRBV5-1 TGCGCCAGCAGCTCAGCCGGGACAGGGCAAGAGACCCAGTACTTC CASSSAGTGQETQYF
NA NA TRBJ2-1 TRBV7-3 TGTGCCAGCAGCTTAGGGCTAGGGGATGAGCAGTTCTTC CASSLGLGDEQFF
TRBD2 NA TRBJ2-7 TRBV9 TGTGCCAGCAGCGCGGGGACTAGCGGATACTACGAGCAGTACTTC CASSAGTSGYYEQYF
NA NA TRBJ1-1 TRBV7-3 TGTGCCAGCAGCTTACAGTGGAACACTGAAGCTTTCTTT CASSLQWNTEAFF
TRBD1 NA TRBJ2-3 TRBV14 TGTGCCAGCAGCCAATGGGGACAGGGCCGTAGCACAGATACGCAGTATTTT CASSQWGQGRSTDTQYF
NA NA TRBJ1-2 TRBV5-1 TGCGCCAGCAGCTTGGTGGGAGACTATGGCTACACCTTC CASSLVGDYGYTF
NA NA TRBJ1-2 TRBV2 TGTGCCAGCATTATACAGGGTGGCTACACCTTC CASIIQGGYTF
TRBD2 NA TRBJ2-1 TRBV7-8 TGTGCCAGCAGCCGGTTATTAGCGGGGGGAACCTACAATGAGCAGTTCTTC CASSRLLAGGTYNEQFF
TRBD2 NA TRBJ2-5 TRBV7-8 TGTGCCAGCAGCTTGACTAGCGCGCAAGAGACCCAGTACTTC CASSLTSAQETQYF
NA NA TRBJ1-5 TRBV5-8 TGTGCCAGCAGCTCCTCTGACAGTCTCTCGCCCCAGCATTTT CASSSSDSLSPQHF
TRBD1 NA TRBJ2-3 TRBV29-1 TGCAGCGTTGAGGACAGGGGGCTGTCGCAGTATTTT CSVEDRGLSQYF
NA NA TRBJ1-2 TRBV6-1 TGTGCCAGCAGTGACAGGCCAGAAAACTATGGCTACACCTTC CASSDRPENYGYTF
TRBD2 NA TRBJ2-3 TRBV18 TGTGCCAGCTCACCGCAAGCGGGGGGGTTACACCGCACAGATACGCAGTATTTT CASSPQAGGLHRTDTQYF
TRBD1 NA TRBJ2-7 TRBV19 TGTGCCAGTAGTATAGGCCCCCGGGGACAGTACGAGCAGTACTTC CASSIGPRGQYEQYF
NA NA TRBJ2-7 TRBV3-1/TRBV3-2 TGTGCCAGCAGCCAAGAGGCCCGTGTCGAGCAGTACTTC CASSQEARVEQYF
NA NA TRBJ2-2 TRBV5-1 TGCGCCAGCAGCTTGGGACAGCAGCGCACCGGGGAGCTGTTTTTT CASSLGQQRTGELFF
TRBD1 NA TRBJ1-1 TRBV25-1 TGTGCCAGCAGTCCCCGAGGGGGCGGCACTGAAGCTTTCTTT CASSPRGGGTEAFF
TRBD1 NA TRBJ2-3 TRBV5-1 TGCGCCAGCAGTTCGACTCTTGGACAGGGCACAGATACGCAGTATTTT CASSSTLGQGTDTQYF
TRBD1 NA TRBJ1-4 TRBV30 TGTGCCTGGAGCCGACAGGGCACTAATGAAAAACTGTTTTTT CAWSRQGTNEKLFF
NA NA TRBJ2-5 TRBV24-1 TGTGCCACCGGAGAAACCCTAGGGGGTAGAGAGACCCAGTACTTC CATGETLGGRETQYF
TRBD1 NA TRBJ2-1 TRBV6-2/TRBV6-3 TGTGCCAGCAGCACAGGGGGCTCCTACAATGAGCAGTTCTTC CASSTGGSYNEQFF
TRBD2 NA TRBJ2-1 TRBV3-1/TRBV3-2 TGTGCCAGCAGCCAAGCGGCGGGGGTACCTTCCGATGAGCAGTTCTTC CASSQAAGVPSDEQFF
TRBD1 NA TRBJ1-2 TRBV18 TGTGCCAGCTCACCGCTGCAGGGGGCTATTGACTATGGCTACACCTTC CASSPLQGAIDYGYTF
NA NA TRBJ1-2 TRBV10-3 TGTGCCATCAGTGGTTGGACAGAAACTAACTATGGCTACACCTTC CAISGWTETNYGYTF
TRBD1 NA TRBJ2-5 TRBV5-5 TGTGCCAGCAGCTTGTTGGGACAGGGGTCGGAGACCCAGTACTTC CASSLLGQGSETQYF
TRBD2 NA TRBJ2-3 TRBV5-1 TGCGCCAGCAGCCCTCGACTAGCGGGGTTTTTCACAGATACGCAGTATTTT CASSPRLAGFFTDTQYF
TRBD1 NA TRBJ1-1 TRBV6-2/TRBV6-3 TGTGCCAGCAGCGGAGGCGCAGGGGGCACTGAAGCTTTCTTT CASSGGAGGTEAFF
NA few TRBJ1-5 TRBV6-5 TGTGCCAGCGGGGGAGGGCAGGCGGATCAGCCCCAGCATTTT CASGGGQADQPQHF
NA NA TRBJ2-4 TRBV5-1 TGCGCCAGCAGCTTGATGGGAGAAAACATTCAGTACTTC CASSLMGENIQYF
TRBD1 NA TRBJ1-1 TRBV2 TGTGCCAGCAGTGTCGGACAGGGGGCGAACACTGAAGCTTTCTTT CASSVGQGANTEAFF
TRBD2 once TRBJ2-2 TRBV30 TGTGCCTGGAGATCACTAGCGGGGACCAACACCGGGGAGCTGTTTTTT CAWRSLAGTNTGELFF
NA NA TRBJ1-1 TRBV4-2 TGTGCCAGCAGCCCCGGGGAGAGGCCCACTGAAGCTTTCTTT CASSPGERPTEAFF
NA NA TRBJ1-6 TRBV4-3 TGCGCCAGCAGACATACGGGGGGTACACCCCTCCACTTT CASRHTGGTPLHF
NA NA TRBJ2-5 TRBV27 TGTGCCACCTCCCTATGGCAGGGAGAGACCCAGTACTTC CATSLWQGETQYF
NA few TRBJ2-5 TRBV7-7 TGTGCTAGCAGCGCGGAGGGGGAGACCCAGTACTTC CASSAEGETQYF
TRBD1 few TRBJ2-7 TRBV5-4 TGTGCCAGCAGCTTGGTTGCGCAGCAGACAGGGGCGGAAGCGCGGGAGCAGTACTTC CASSLVAQQTGAEAREQYF
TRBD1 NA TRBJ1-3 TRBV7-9 TGTGCCAGCAGCTCGGGACAGGCGAGCCTCTCTGGAAACACCATATATTTT CASSSGQASLSGNTIYF
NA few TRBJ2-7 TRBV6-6 TGTGCCAGCAGTCCAAATTCCTACGAGCAGTACTTC CASSPNSYEQYF
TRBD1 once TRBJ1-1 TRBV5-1 TGCGCCAGCAGCCTACAGGGGAAGAACACTGAAGCTTTCTTT CASSLQGKNTEAFF
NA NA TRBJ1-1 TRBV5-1 TGCGCCAGCAGCTCCTCAGGGGTGGGAACTGAAGCTTTCTTT CASSSSGVGTEAFF
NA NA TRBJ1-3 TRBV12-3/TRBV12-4 TGTGCCAGCAGGCGGTACTCTGGAAACACCATATATTTT CASRRYSGNTIYF
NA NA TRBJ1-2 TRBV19 TGTGCCAGTAGTGGGCAAAACTATGGCTACACCTTC CASSGQNYGYTF
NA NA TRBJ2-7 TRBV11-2 TGTGCCAGCAGCTTACGAGGTCCACAGTACTTC CASSLRGPQYF
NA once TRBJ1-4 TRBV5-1 TGCGCCAGCAGCTTGGCCGGGACAACAACTAATGAAAAACTGTTTTTT CASSLAGTTTNEKLFF
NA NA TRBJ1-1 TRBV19 TGTGCCAGTAGTATTAGTCAGAACACTGAAGCTTTCTTT CASSISQNTEAFF
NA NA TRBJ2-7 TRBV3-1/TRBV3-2 TGTGCCAGCAGCCCTAAATCCAGGGTCTCATCCTCTCTTACTCCCTACGAGCAGTACTTC CASSPKSRVSSSLTPYEQYF
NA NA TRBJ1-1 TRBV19 TGTGCCAGTAGTGGCACAAAGAACACTGAAGCTTTCTTT CASSGTKNTEAFF
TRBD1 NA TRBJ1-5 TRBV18 TGTGCCAGCTCACCGGGACAGGGAGAAGGTCAGCCCCAGCATTTT CASSPGQGEGQPQHF
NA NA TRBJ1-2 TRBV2 TGTGCCAGCAGTGTGCGGCAGTCTCTTGGCTACACCTTC CASSVRQSLGYTF
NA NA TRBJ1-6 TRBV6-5 TGTGCCAGCAGTTACTCGGCACCGGGTAATTCACCCCTCCACTTT CASSYSAPGNSPLHF
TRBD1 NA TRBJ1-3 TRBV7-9 TGTGCCAGCAGCTTAAACAGGGGGCAAGGAAACACCATATATTTT CASSLNRGQGNTIYF
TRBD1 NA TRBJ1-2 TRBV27 TGTGCCAGCAGTTTATCCCCGGGGACAGGGGGCGGTCCCTATGGCTACACCTTC CASSLSPGTGGGPYGYTF